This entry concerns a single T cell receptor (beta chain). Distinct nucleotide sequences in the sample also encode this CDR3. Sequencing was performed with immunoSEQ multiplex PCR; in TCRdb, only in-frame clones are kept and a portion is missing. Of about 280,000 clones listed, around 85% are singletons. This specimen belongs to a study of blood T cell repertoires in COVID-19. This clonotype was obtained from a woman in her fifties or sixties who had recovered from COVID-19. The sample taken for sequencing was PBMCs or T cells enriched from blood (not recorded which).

The CDR3 nucleotides read TGTGCCACCAGCAGAGATAGAGGGTACGAGCAGTACTTC. This translates into CATSRDRGYEQYF. The J gene is TRBJ2-7, the V gene TRBV15; D might be TRBD2 (5 bases). CDR3 length equals 13 residues. The germline V and J ends were trimmed by 0 bases and 4 bases, with 7 bases remaining between them. The germline gives CDR1 LNHNV, CDR2 YYDKDF (reference sequence).